The 27 T cell receptor beta chains below come from one sample, sequenced in a study of blood T cell repertoires in COVID-19. Libraries were prepared by immunoSEQ multiplex PCR; TCRdb keeps only in-frame clonotypes and omits some of them. The data show approximately 460,000 clones, roughly 89% seen once. The source material was peripheral blood. The receptors shown here come from a man between 18 and 35 years old with COVID-19, enrolled during active disease.

V usage is TRBV5-5 and J usage is TRBJ2-7; D is uncertain. From germline, CDR1 is SGHKS and CDR2 YYEKEE (reference sequence). The CDR3 runs 17 residues. V lost 0 bases, J lost 2 bases, and 18 bases lay in between. As DNA, the CDR3 is TGTGCCAGCAGCTTGGTGAGCTCGACTCCCCCTACCTACGAGCAGTACTTC. As protein: CASSLVSSTPPTYEQYF.

The chain employs TRBV7-9 and TRBJ1-6, with D possibly being TRBD1 (6 bases). In germline, CDR1 is SEHNR, CDR2 FQNEAQ (reference sequence). The CDR3 has 16 residues. The V gene lost 5 bases and the J gene lost 7 bases, with 18 bases spanning the gap. The CDR3 sequence: CASSGLQGNRNSPLHF. Written as DNA, the CDR3 is TGTGCCAGCAGCGGATTACAGGGTAATCGAAATTCACCCCTCCACTTT.

The chain employs TRBV6-6 and TRBJ1-1, with 8 bases that match TRBD1. The CDR3 loop spans 15 amino acids. The trim removed 7 bases at V and 1 base at J, leaving 8 bases unmatched. Per the germline V gene, CDR1 is MNHNY and CDR2 is SVGAGI (reference sequence). The DNA of the CDR3 is TGTGCCAGCATACCCAGGACAGGGCGGAACACTGAAGCTTTCTTT. This encodes CASIPRTGRNTEAFF.

The chain couples TRBV4-1 to TRBJ2-7, with 10 nucleotides matching TRBD1. Trimming at V came to 2 bases and at J to 3 bases, leaving 7 bases not matched to a gene. Germline V gene lookup returns CDR1 MGHRA and CDR2 YSYEKL. The length of the CDR3 is 16 residues. CDR3 coding DNA: TGCGCCAGCAGCCAAACTCCGGGACAGGGGATCTACGAGCAGTACTTC. Translation: CASSQTPGQGIYEQYF.

The chain carries TRBV6-5 and TRBJ1-6; D might be TRBD1 (6 bases). The CDR3 covers 13 residues. The V gene's germline CDR1 is MNHEY and CDR2 SVGAGI. Trimming cost V 8 bases and J 8 bases, with 13 bases left between them. This CDR3 is CASARGNYSPLHF. CDR3 DNA: TGTGCCAGCGCCAGGGGCAATTATTCACCCCTCCACTTT.

V and J are TRBV18 and TRBJ1-6; D perhaps matches TRBD1 (5 bases). Germline CDR1 and CDR2: KGHSH and LQKENI. Trimming left V 2 bases short and J 0 bases short, with 11 bases between. The CDR3 is 17 amino acids. The CDR3 nucleotides are TGTGCCAGCTCACCATACGACAGACTCTCCTATAATTCACCCCTCCACTTT. Translation: CASSPYDRLSYNSPLHF.

The gene calls are TRBV4-2 and TRBJ2-3, with D possibly being TRBD2 (6 bases). V was pared by 0 bases and J by 6 bases, with 10 bases between. This CDR3 comprises 14 residues. CDR1 and CDR2 (germline): LGHNA, YNFKEQ. Here the CDR3 reads CASSQDPGVDTQYF. The CDR3 coding sequence is TGTGCCAGCAGCCAAGATCCGGGAGTGGATACGCAGTATTTT.

The J gene is TRBJ2-5, the V gene TRBV27, with D maybe TRBD1 (6 bases). Germline loops: CDR1 MNHEY, CDR2 SMNVEV (reference sequence). The CDR3 is 14 amino acids. Trimming pared 6 bases from V and 4 bases from J, leaving 15 bases between. Here the CDR3 reads CASSLQGNAETQYF. The CDR3 bases are TGTGCCAGCAGCTTACAGGGTAACGCAGAGACCCAGTACTTC.

This rearrangement joins TRBV4-1 to TRBJ1-2; TRBD1 is a possible D gene (6 bases). With 3 bases removed from V and 8 bases from J, the gap between germline ends came to 19 bases. The CDR3 is made up of 15 amino acids. Germline V gene data show CDR1 as MGHRA and CDR2 as YSYEKL. This chain's CDR3 is CASSHDLYRDRGYTF. The CDR3, as DNA: TGCGCCAGCAGCCATGACCTTTACAGGGACCGGGGCTACACCTTC.

The chain employs TRBV24-1 and TRBJ2-3; TRBD1 agrees at 11 bases. J lost 3 bases, V lost 9 bases, and 1 base had no gene match. In germline, CDR1 is KGHDR, CDR2 SFDVKD. The CDR3 runs 13 residues. The CDR3, as DNA: TGTGCCACCGGGACAGGGGGGACAGATACGCAGTATTTT. Translation: CATGTGGTDTQYF.

V and J are TRBV7-9 and TRBJ2-6, with D perhaps matching TRBD1 (6 bases). This CDR3 is built from 17 residues. The V gene lost 5 bases and the J gene lost 0 bases, with 14 bases spanning the gap. The V gene's germline CDR1 is SEHNR and CDR2 FQNEAQ (reference sequence). The DNA for the CDR3 is TGTGCCAGCAGCCCCGGGACAACAAGCTCTGGGGCCAACGTCCTGACTTTC. Translating it yields CASSPGTTSSGANVLTF.

This clone was observed a single time. This rearrangement joins TRBV3-1 (or the pseudogene TRBV3-2) to TRBJ1-1; 9 bases fit TRBD1. There are 16 residues in the CDR3. The V and J ends lost 3 bases and 0 bases, in that order; junction bases with no gene match: 5. CDR1 and CDR2 from the germline V gene are LGHDT and YNNKEL (reference sequence). CDR3 region: CASSHGTGLMNTEAFF. The CDR3 region has the DNA TGTGCCAGCAGCCACGGGACAGGGTTGATGAACACTGAAGCTTTCTTT.

This chain joins TRBV5-1 and TRBJ2-7; 7 bases map to TRBD2. CDR1 and CDR2 (germline): SGHRS, YFSETQ. The CDR3 runs 15 residues. V lost 4 bases, J lost 6 bases, and 13 bases stayed unmatched. The CDR3 DNA sequence: TGCGCCAGCAGCCTCCAGGGCGCGGGAGTGGGCGAGCAGTACTTC. It codes for CASSLQGAGVGEQYF. Based on the CDR3 plus reference TRBV5-1 and TRBJ2-7, the full variable domain is KAGVTQTPRYLIKTRGQQVTLSCSPISGHRSVSWYQQTPGQGLQFLFEYFSETQRNKGNFPGRFSGRQFSNSRSEMNVSTLELGDSALYLCASSLQGAGVGEQYFGPGTRLTVT.

The chain recombines TRBV9 with TRBJ2-2, with 9 bases matching TRBD1. The CDR3 loop spans 16 amino acids. From germline, CDR1 is SGDLS and CDR2 YYNGEE. Losses at the gene ends were 4 bases for V and 1 base for J; bases not matched to a gene: 5. CDR3: CASSPQGAWNTGELFF. The DNA for the CDR3 is TGTGCCAGCAGCCCACAGGGGGCATGGAACACCGGGGAGCTGTTTTTT.

V usage is TRBV4-1 and J usage is TRBJ2-7; TRBD1 matches at 10 bases. There are 17 residues in the CDR3. The V gene end was trimmed by 4 bases and the J gene end by 5 bases; junction bases not matched to a gene: 14. Germline CDR1 is MGHRA and CDR2 is YSYEKL. CDR3 DNA: TGCGCCAGCAGCCCGCGGGAGTACGGGGACAGGGGCAACGAGCAGTACTTC. This codes for CASSPREYGDRGNEQYF.

The table lists this clone with a few counts. This chain connects TRBV10-2 to TRBJ1-1; D call uncertain. The CDR3 is 11 amino acids. Germline lookup yields CDR1 WSHSY and CDR2 SAAADI. V lost 7 bases and J lost 1, with 4 bases in between. The CDR3 DNA reads as TGCGCCAGCATCTCGAACACTGAAGCTTTCTTT. Amino acids: CASISNTEAFF.

With regard to this clone: The junction does not match germline at one end; this may be a read error. This chain connects TRBV7-7 to TRBJ2-2; D possibly corresponds to TRBD1 (5 bases). CDR3 length: 14 amino acids. From germline, CDR1 is SSHAT and CDR2 FNYEAQ (reference sequence). The CDR3 DNA follows: TGTGCTAGCAGCTTCAAGGGGATTGACGGGGAGCTGTTTTTT. Amino acids: CASSFKGIDGELFF.

CDR3 DNA: TGTGCCAGCAGCTCCATAACTAGTGGCACCTACAATGAGCAGTTCTTC. Protein: CASSSITSGTYNEQFF. This chain connects TRBV7-9 to TRBJ2-1, with D possibly matching TRBD2 (5 bases). The ends were cut back, 4 bases at V and 2 bases at J, with 15 bases in the middle. CDR3 length equals 16 residues. Germline CDR1 is SEHNR and CDR2 is FQNEAQ (reference sequence).

This sequence joins TRBV4-2 and TRBJ1-4; no clear D gene. The germline gives CDR1 LGHNA, CDR2 YNFKEQ. This CDR3 is 16 amino acids long. The V end was cut by 1 base, the J end by 6 bases, with 15 bases between. CDR3 bases: TGTGCCAGCAGCCAAGCGGGGTCTTTTGTGTATGAAAAACTGTTTTTT. This sequence encodes CASSQAGSFVYEKLFF.

In DNA, the CDR3 is TGTGCCAGCAGCCGAGGACAGGGTAGTCGATCCTACGAGCAGTACTTC. It encodes CASSRGQGSRSYEQYF. The chain employs TRBV7-9 and TRBJ2-7; 8 bases map to TRBD1. There are 16 residues in the CDR3. Germline assignment: CDR1 SEHNR and CDR2 FQNEAQ (reference sequence). After removal of 5 bases from V and 1 base from J, the junction contained 10 bases not matched to a gene. Using reference TRBV7-9 and TRBJ2-7 for the parts outside the CDR3, the full variable domain is DTGVSQNPRHKITKRGQNVTFRCDPISEHNRLYWYRQTLGQGPEFLTYFQNEAQLEKSRLLSDRFSAERPKGSFSTLEIQRTEQGDSAMYLCASSRGQGSRSYEQYFGPGTRLTVT.

This clone was detected a few times. The V call is TRBV7-3, the J call TRBJ2-2, with no clear D. Germline V CDR1 and CDR2: SGHTA, FQGTGA. The CDR3 contains 12 residues. With 5 bases removed from V and 8 bases from J, the gap between germline ends came to 9 bases. The CDR3 region is CASSKQPGELFF. CDR3 in DNA: TGTGCCAGCAGCAAACAGCCTGGGGAGCTGTTTTTT.

As regards this clone: The sample has other DNA sequences that encode this CDR3 too. The rearrangement links TRBV5-1 to TRBJ1-6; D is ambiguous. Trimming took off 4 bases at V and 0 bases at J, with 8 bases between the two ends. This CDR3 comprises 15 residues. CDR1 is SGHRS and CDR2 is YFSETQ in the germline V gene. The CDR3 sequence: CASSPSGSYNSPLHF. The DNA for the CDR3 is TGCGCCAGCAGCCCGTCGGGCTCCTATAATTCACCCCTCCACTTT.

The gene calls are TRBV19 and TRBJ2-4; D is unclear. In germline, CDR1 is LNHDA, CDR2 SQIVND (reference sequence). CDR3 size: 13 residues. V dropped 5 bases and J dropped 11 bases, with 16 bases sitting between them. CDR3 coding DNA: TGTGCCAGTAGTCCCCGGATGGAGATGGTTCAGTACTTC. Translation: CASSPRMEMVQYF.

This sequence joins TRBV7-3 and TRBJ2-7, with TRBD2 matching over 9 bases. V shed 2 bases, J shed 1 base, and the junction held 3 bases outside the gene matches. This CDR3 spans 15 amino acids. Per the germline V gene, CDR1 is SGHTA and CDR2 is FQGTGA. Written as DNA, the CDR3 is TGTGCCAGCAGCTTAGCGGGAGGGCCGTCCTACGAGCAGTACTTC. Its translation: CASSLAGGPSYEQYF. Looking up the rest from reference TRBV7-3 and TRBJ2-7 gives the full variable domain: GAGVSQTPSNKVTEKGKYVELRCDPISGHTALYWYRQSLGQGPEFLIYFQGTGAADDSGLPNDRFFAVRPEGSVSTLKIQRTERGDSAVYLCASSLAGGPSYEQYFGPGTRLTVT.

Only a few counts were recorded for this clone. The J gene is TRBJ2-1, the V gene TRBV11-2, with a weak D call TRBD2 (5 bases). Trimming left V 5 bases short and J 9 bases short, with 20 bases between. The CDR3 runs 15 residues. CDR1 SGHAT and CDR2 FQNNGV come from the germline V gene. The CDR3 bases are TGTGCCAGCAGCCCTCTTTTCGCCTCCGGAGGTGAGCAGTTCTTC. It codes for CASSPLFASGGEQFF.

V is TRBV6-5 and J is TRBJ2-1; the D gene is possibly TRBD1 (6 bases). The CDR3 length is 13 residues. Germline V gene sequence: CDR1 MNHEY, CDR2 SVGAGI. Trimming shortened V by 5 bases and J by 8 bases, and 13 bases separated the two germline ends. CDR3: CASSTGPRDEQFF. The DNA of the CDR3 is TGTGCCAGCAGTACAGGGCCTCGCGATGAGCAGTTCTTC.

CDR3 in DNA: TGTGCCAGCAATACCCGCACTAGCGGGGGGGGCGGGGAGCTGTTTTTT. Amino acid sequence: CASNTRTSGGGGELFF. V usage is TRBV11-2 and J usage is TRBJ2-2, with 13 bases lining up with TRBD2. The CDR3 is 16 amino acids. The germline V gene encodes CDR1 SGHAT and CDR2 FQNNGV. The J segment lost 7 bases and the V segment lost 7 bases, leaving 9 bases of the junction unmatched.